This TCR beta chain comes out of a study of shared clonotypes between healthy human individuals. Study at large: The people who gave samples were a couple of women and a few men aged 18 to 49. For every donor, three CD4 naive, three CD4 memory, two CD8 naive and one CD8 memory plates were used.

Of note for this clone: The target antigen is unknown.

CDR1 is SEHNR, CDR2 FQNEAQ, per germline (reference sequence). This CDR3 spans 15 amino acids. Between the trimmed V and J ends, which lost 2 bases and 7 bases, there was a span of 18 bases. Whole-study findings and limits: Investigators collected only blood, and repertoires in tissues likely differ.

Profiled with immunoSEQ multiplex PCR; TCRdb holds only in-frame clones, not every one. Of 330,000 or so clones listed, 70% to 75% were seen once; the top ten hold 10%. This chain uses TRBV7-9 with TRBJ2-7; perhaps TRBD2 as D (5 bases). Sequences were obtained from memory CD4+ T cells sorted from blood. Noted subset: CD45RA-negative fraction. The source is a man aged 25 to 40 in good health. Here the CDR3 DNA reads TGTGCCAGCAGCTTAAAGCCAGACTCGACGGGAGAGCAGTACTTC. The encoded protein is CASSLKPDSTGEQYF.